A single sample is the source of the 17 T cell receptor beta chains below, sequenced in a study of spatial heterogeneity in lung cancer. The sample's time point: sample taken at primary tumor resection. Each CDR3 protein is one row after TCRdb ran MiXCR on the 5' RACE reads. The sample has tens of thousands of distinct CDR3 sequences, 6.3% seen once. The specimen comprised PBMCs, sampled at surgery. The receptor set was obtained from a female donor with early-stage non-small cell lung cancer.

The chain combines TRBV27 with TRBJ2-1; 11 bases map to TRBD1. The V gene's germline CDR1 is MNHEY and CDR2 SMNVEV (reference sequence). This CDR3 has 23 residues. The trim removed 3 bases at V and 3 bases at J, leaving 25 bases unmatched. In DNA, the CDR3 is TGTGCCAGCAGTTTTAAGAACGCCGGGACAGGGGGAGGGGACCTTTGGGGCTACAATGAGCAGTTCTTC. This gives the protein CASSFKNAGTGGGDLWGYNEQFF.

In this sample, this clonotype turned up a few times. This sequence joins TRBV3-1 and TRBJ2-7, with TRBD2 identical over 7 bases. V was clipped by 4 bases and J by 2 bases; unmatched bases: 14. CDR3 length equals 17 residues. Germline V gene data show CDR1 as LGHDT and CDR2 as YNNKEL (reference sequence). CDR3 sequence (DNA): TGTGCCAGCAGCCCCAAAAGGGGACTACATCTCCCCTACGAGCAGTACTTC. It translates to CASSPKRGLHLPYEQYF.

This clonotype was picked up a small number of times. Here the CDR3 DNA reads TGTGCCAGCAGCGCGCAGGGTTTCCAAGAGACCCAGTACTTC. The encoded protein is CASSAQGFQETQYF. The V and J genes are TRBV5-4 and TRBJ2-5, with D possibly TRBD1 on 5 matching bases. Looked up from germline, CDR1 is SGHNT and CDR2 is YYREEE (reference sequence). Trimming removed 4 bases from V and 1 base from J, with 11 bases in between. The CDR3 extends over 14 amino acids.

This chain joins TRBV6-1 and TRBJ1-1; D is uncertain. The CDR3 consists of 14 residues. CDR1 is MNHNS and CDR2 is SASEGT in the germline V gene. V lost 3 bases, J lost 1 base, and 9 bases lay in between. CDR3 residues: CASSERHENTEAFF. DNA of the CDR3: TGTGCCAGCAGTGAGCGGCATGAGAACACTGAAGCTTTCTTT.

At least ten counts were recorded for this clonotype. The CDR3 nucleotides read TGTGCCAGCAGCCCGACTAGCACCGGGGAGCTGTTTTTT. This codes for CASSPTSTGELFF. This chain connects TRBV5-4 to TRBJ2-2, with D tentatively TRBD2 (6 bases). The CDR3 totals 13 residues. The V gene's germline CDR1 is SGHNT and CDR2 YYREEE (reference sequence). The ends were cut back, 4 bases at V and 4 bases at J, with 8 bases in the middle.

The table lists this clonotype with many counts. V gene TRBV10-3 combines with J gene TRBJ2-2; TRBD1 agrees at 7 bases. Germline V gives CDR1 ENHRY, CDR2 SYGVKD. The CDR3 extends over 14 amino acids. Trimming at V came to 5 bases and at J to 10 bases, leaving 10 bases not matched to a gene. CDR3 sequence (DNA): TGTGCCATCAGTCCCCGACAGGGCCCGGAGGAGCTGTTTTTT. This encodes CAISPRQGPEELFF.

This clonotype was recorded at least ten times. The rearrangement uses TRBV18 and TRBJ2-3; tentatively, D is TRBD1 (6 bases). V dropped 0 bases and J dropped 2 bases, with 12 bases sitting between them. The CDR3 contains 16 residues. Germline assignment: CDR1 KGHSH and CDR2 LQKENI. Written as DNA, the CDR3 is TGTGCCAGCTCACCACCTTTGTACAGGGCCACAGATACGCAGTATTTT. Protein product: CASSPPLYRATDTQYF.

The CDR3 region is CASRSPGKRDTEAFF. As DNA, the CDR3 is TGTGCCAGCAGAAGCCCAGGAAAAAGGGACACTGAAGCTTTCTTT. The chain employs TRBV28 and TRBJ1-1; D remains unclear. CDR1 is MDHEN, CDR2 SYDVKM, per germline. Between the trimmed V and J ends, which lost 6 bases and 3 bases, there was a span of 17 bases. This CDR3 has 15 residues.

This clonotype was counted only a few times. V usage is TRBV27 and J usage is TRBJ1-5; D is unresolved. In germline, CDR1 is MNHEY, CDR2 SMNVEV (reference sequence). The CDR3 runs to 16 residues. V was clipped by 1 base and J by 2 bases, with 12 bases between them. The CDR3 here is CASSLLGGQGNQPQHF. CDR3 nucleotide sequence: TGTGCCAGCAGTTTATTGGGCGGGCAGGGCAATCAGCCCCAGCATTTT.

This clonotype occurred many times. The chain recombines TRBV6-5 with TRBJ1-6; D uncertain. This CDR3 contains 17 residues. Trimming removed 1 base at V and 0 bases at J, with 10 bases between. Germline V gene lookup returns CDR1 MNHEY and CDR2 SVGAGI. The CDR3 sequence is CASSYLDNSSYNSPLHF. CDR3 bases: TGTGCCAGCAGTTACTTGGATAATAGCTCCTATAATTCACCCCTCCACTTT.

This clonotype was picked up many times. The chain couples TRBV3-1 to TRBJ1-6; tentative D call: TRBD1 (5 bases). The germline V gene has CDR1 LGHDT and CDR2 YNNKEL (reference sequence). This CDR3 has 14 amino acids. Trimming took off 4 bases at V and 10 bases at J, with 14 bases between the two ends. CDR3 sequence: CASSPRGGDSPLHF. The CDR3 coding sequence is TGTGCCAGCAGCCCTCGGGGTGGGGACTCACCCCTCCACTTT.

The table lists this clonotype with a few counts. This sequence joins TRBV6-1 and TRBJ2-6; D unclear. The length of the CDR3 is 14 residues. Per germline, CDR1 MNHNS and CDR2 SASEGT. The V and J ends lost 6 bases and 1 base respectively, with 7 bases between them. DNA of the CDR3: TGTGCCAGCAGAGACTTATCTGGGGCCAACGTCCTGACTTTC. Translating gives CASRDLSGANVLTF.

This clonotype was seen repeatedly, ten times or more. One end of the junction varies from germline; a read error may be responsible. This rearrangement joins TRBV7-2 to TRBJ2-3; perhaps TRBD2 as D (5 bases). CDR1 and CDR2 (germline): SGHTA, FQGNSA. The CDR3 contains 14 residues. The CDR3 sequence is CASSVAPATDTQYF. CDR3 nucleotide sequence: TGTGCCAGCAGCGTAGCGCCGGCCACAGATACGCAGTATTTT.

This clonotype has a handful of counts. The CDR3, as DNA: TGTGCCAGCAGTTACCCCCCCGGGCTAGCGGGACCTACCCGCACAGATACGCAGTATTTT. Amino acid sequence: CASSYPPGLAGPTRTDTQYF. The chain has TRBV6-5 and TRBJ2-3; 9 nucleotides line up with TRBD2. Per the germline V gene, CDR1 is MNHEY and CDR2 is SVGAGI. This CDR3 region has 20 residues. J was trimmed by 1 base and V by 2 bases; bases with no gene match: 16.

This clonotype was seen more than once but under ten times. The gene calls are TRBV20-1 and TRBJ2-1; 10 bases fit TRBD1. CDR1 DFQATT and CDR2 SNEGSKA come from the germline V gene (reference sequence). The CDR3 length is 15 residues. J gave up 1 base and V 3 bases, and 3 bases lay outside the gene matches. The CDR3 loop reads CSARGGQGSYNEQFF. In DNA form, the CDR3 reads TGCAGTGCTAGGGGGGGACAGGGGTCCTACAATGAGCAGTTCTTC.

A few counts support this clonotype. At one boundary the junction diverges from the germline segment, which might be a read error. The chain combines TRBV7-7 with TRBJ2-2, with D possibly being TRBD2 (6 bases). Germline V gene data show CDR1 as SSHAT and CDR2 as FNYEAQ (reference sequence). This CDR3 comprises 16 residues. This chain's CDR3 is CASSLEGTGGTGELFF. CDR3 DNA: TGTGCTAGCAGCTTAGAAGGGACTGGAGGTACCGGGGAGCTGTTTTTT. Variable domain in full (rest from reference TRBV7-7 and TRBJ2-2): GAGVSQSPRYKVTKRGQDVTLRCDPISSHATLYWYQQALGQGPEFLTYFNYEAQPDKSGLPSDRFSAERPEGSISTLTIQRTEQRDSAMYRCASSLEGTGGTGELFFGEGSRLTVL.

This clonotype was counted at least ten times. The chain employs TRBV29-1 and TRBJ1-2, with D perhaps TRBD1 (5 bases). The CDR3 is made up of 11 amino acids. V lost 3 bases and J 8 bases, leaving 10 bases between the germline ends. The V gene's germline CDR1 is SQVTM and CDR2 ANQGSEA. As DNA, the CDR3 is TGCAGCGTTGAGCAAGGGGAGGGCTACACCTTC. Protein sequence: CSVEQGEGYTF.